Sequencing of this T cell receptor (beta chain) was carried out in a study of blood T cell repertoires in COVID-19. In its sample, this clone was seen once. The repertoire was sequenced with immunoSEQ multiplex PCR; TCRdb's copy has only in-frame clones and lacks some. The table includes about 94,000 clones, 80% detected once. Between the trimmed V and J ends, which lost 3 bases and 10 bases, there was a span of 11 bases. The CDR3 covers 12 residues. CDR1 SGDLS and CDR2 YYNGEE come from the germline V gene. V and J are TRBV9 and TRBJ1-3; possibly TRBD1 for D (5 bases). The receptor was isolated from a human donor in a cohort sampled during active COVID-19. Sequences were obtained from peripheral blood. The CDR3 sequence is CASSEGLGTIYF. The CDR3 region has the DNA TGTGCCAGCAGCGAGGGGCTAGGGACCATATATTTT.